Listed below are T cell receptor beta chains from one sample, sequenced in a study of response to subunit inactivated influenza vaccine. A single record per CDR3 protein comes from TCRdb applying MiXCR to the RT-PCR reads. The table shows over 150,000 distinct CDR3 sequences, with roughly 8.7% occurring only once. The sample consisted of non-naive T cells sorted from PBMCs, taken on the day of vaccination. The receptors originated from a man aged 50 to 59 who received an inactivated influenza vaccine. CDR3s include the opening cysteine and the closing phenylalanine or tryptophan. The order of the fields is D gene, clone size, J gene, V gene, CDR3 DNA, CDR3 protein. The D gene is left open where the match is weak. Rows give clone size only sometimes, using once, few, many, or a class for an expanded clone.

NA	few	TRBJ2-2	TRBV28	TGTGCCTCACAGACGGGGCTAGCGAGTACCGGGGAGCTGTTTTTT	CASQTGLASTGELFF
NA	many	TRBJ2-7	TRBV28	TGTGCCAGCAGTTTACCCGACGGGGGGCGATACGAGCAGTACTTC	CASSLPDGGRYEQYF
TRBD2	many	TRBJ2-2	TRBV4-3	TGCGCCAGCAGCCAAGGGGTGAGCGGGAGTACCGGGGAGCTGTTTTTT	CASSQGVSGSTGELFF
NA	few	TRBJ2-7	TRBV7-2	TGTGCCAGCAGCTCACAGGGGGGGGAGCAGTACTTC	CASSSQGGEQYF
NA	NA	TRBJ2-5	TRBV24-1	TGTGCCACCAGTGACCCAACAGGGCTCCAAGAGACCCAGTACTTC	CATSDPTGLQETQYF
TRBD1	medium-sized	TRBJ2-1	TRBV20-1	TGCAGTGCCTCCGAGACAGGGAAATCCTACAATGAGCAGTTCTTC	CSASETGKSYNEQFF
TRBD1	NA	TRBJ2-2	TRBV24-1	TGTGCCACCAGTGATAGTTACTCGGGACAGCGCACCGGGGAGCTGTTTTTT	CATSDSYSGQRTGELFF
TRBD2	NA	TRBJ2-3	TRBV20-1	TGCAGTGCGGCCGGGACTAGCGGGAGTTGGACAGATACGCAGTATTTT	CSAAGTSGSWTDTQYF
TRBD1	few	TRBJ1-2	TRBV7-9	TGTGCCAGCAGCTTACAATCAGGGGGGGATGGCTACACCTTC	CASSLQSGGDGYTF
NA	many	TRBJ2-1	TRBV12-3/TRBV12-4	TGTGCCAGCAGTACTCTCCGAGGGGTCAATGAGCAGTTCTTC	CASSTLRGVNEQFF
TRBD2	few	TRBJ2-7	TRBV10-3	TGTGCCATCAGTGATCGGACTAGCGGGCCCTCCTACGAGCAGTACTTC	CAISDRTSGPSYEQYF
TRBD1	NA	TRBJ2-3	TRBV4-3	TGCGCCAGCAGCCAAGGACAGGGGGGGTTCACAGATACGCAGTATTTT	CASSQGQGGFTDTQYF
TRBD1	many	TRBJ2-2	TRBV5-1	TGCGCCAGCAGCCCTCGGACAGGGGGGAACACCGGGGAGCTGTTTTTT	CASSPRTGGNTGELFF
TRBD2	few	TRBJ2-1	TRBV20-1	TGCAGTGCTAGGTTTCTAGCGGTCCGTCCCTCTAACAATGAGCAGTTCTTC	CSARFLAVRPSNNEQFF
NA	few	TRBJ2-3	TRBV7-9	TGTGCCAGCAGCTTCGCACAGGGAGCAGATACGCAGTATTTT	CASSFAQGADTQYF
NA	few	TRBJ2-2	TRBV5-5	TGTGCCAGCAGCTTGGCGGTTAGCACCGGGGAGCTGTTTTTT	CASSLAVSTGELFF
TRBD2	NA	TRBJ2-1	TRBV7-9	TGTGCCAGCAGCAGTAGCGGGAGGGTCTACAATGAGCAGTTCTTC	CASSSSGRVYNEQFF
NA	few	TRBJ2-7	TRBV28	TGTGCCAGCAGTTTCATTCACGAGCAGTACTTC	CASSFIHEQYF
NA	few	TRBJ2-1	TRBV11-2	TGTGCCAGCAGAGGGCTTGGGGGCCGAAGGAATGAGCAGTTCTTC	CASRGLGGRRNEQFF
TRBD1	few	TRBJ2-2	TRBV7-3	TGTGCCAGCAGCACCGGGACAGGGGCGAACACCGGGGAGCTGTTTTTT	CASSTGTGANTGELFF
NA	few	TRBJ2-1	TRBV11-2	TGTGCCAGCAGCTTATGGGCAGGGGCAAACGAGCAGTTCTTC	CASSLWAGANEQFF
TRBD1	many	TRBJ1-4	TRBV27	TGTGCCAGCAGTAAAGAGGGGACAGGGGCGAGGCGAGAAAAACTGTTTTTT	CASSKEGTGARREKLFF
NA	many	TRBJ1-4	TRBV5-1	TGCGCCAGCAGCCCCTTCGTACAGGGAACTAATGAAAAACTGTTTTTT	CASSPFVQGTNEKLFF
TRBD2	NA	TRBJ2-3	TRBV11-2	TGTGCCAGCAGCTTAAGGCTAGCGGCATTCACAGATACGCAGTATTTT	CASSLRLAAFTDTQYF
NA	NA	TRBJ1-1	TRBV4-1	TGCGCCAGCAGCCCGGGGGGCAGGGCCACTAACACTGAAGCTTTCTTT	CASSPGGRATNTEAFF
NA	NA	TRBJ2-7	TRBV20-1	TGCAGTGCTAGAGATGGGGACACCCACTCCTACGAGCAGTACTTC	CSARDGDTHSYEQYF
NA	NA	TRBJ2-7	TRBV20-1	TGCAGTGCTAGAGGCCAGGAGCAGTACTTC	CSARGQEQYF
NA	few	TRBJ2-7	TRBV24-1	TGTGCCACCAGTGATTCTAGCTCCTACGAGCAGTACTTC	CATSDSSSYEQYF
NA	NA	TRBJ2-5	TRBV20-1	TGCAGTGTTATACAAGAGACCCAGTACTTC	CSVIQETQYF
NA	few	TRBJ1-1	TRBV28	TGTGCCAGCCGCCTGGCAGGACGCCTTAACACTGAAGCTTTCTTT	CASRLAGRLNTEAFF
NA	few	TRBJ2-1	TRBV12-3/TRBV12-4	TGTGCCAGCACCCCTTCGGCGAGGCGGAGCTACAATGAGCAGTTCTTC	CASTPSARRSYNEQFF
NA	few	TRBJ2-3	TRBV20-1	TGCAGTGCTAGGGATGGGACGGTGGTTTTGGATACGCAGTATTTT	CSARDGTVVLDTQYF
TRBD1	few	TRBJ2-5	TRBV28	TGTGCCAGCAGCGTCCGACAGGGCGTATCAGAGACCCAGTACTTC	CASSVRQGVSETQYF
TRBD1	few	TRBJ2-2	TRBV7-8	TGTGCCAGCAGCATCACAGGGGCGCATACCGGGGAGCTGTTTTTT	CASSITGAHTGELFF
NA	NA	TRBJ2-2	TRBV27	TGTGCCAGCAGGGGGGCCCCGAACACCGGGGAGCTGTTTTTT	CASRGAPNTGELFF
NA	many	TRBJ1-5	TRBV12-3/TRBV12-4	TGTGCCAGCTCAACACAGGGAGGCGGCAATCAGCCCCAGCATTTT	CASSTQGGGNQPQHF
NA	NA	TRBJ1-6	TRBV20-1	TGCAGTGCTAGCCCCTCCGGAGGGGGGAGGTCCTATAATTCACCCCTCCACTTT	CSASPSGGGRSYNSPLHF
NA	few	TRBJ2-5	TRBV21-1	TGTGCCAGCAGCAAAGCGGAGCGGGGGGGCCAAGAGACCCAGTACTTC	CASSKAERGGQETQYF
TRBD2	NA	TRBJ2-7	TRBV20-1	TGCAGTGCTAGAAACCGACTAGCGGGGACCTACGAGCAGTACTTC	CSARNRLAGTYEQYF
TRBD1	many	TRBJ2-4	TRBV30	TGTGCCTGGAGTGTATCCCTCCGACAGGGGACCATTCAGTACTTC	CAWSVSLRQGTIQYF
NA	many	TRBJ2-7	TRBV7-2	TGTGCCAGCAGCCGAGACGCCCCGCCATTCTACGAGCAGTACTTC	CASSRDAPPFYEQYF
NA	NA	TRBJ1-2	TRBV20-1	TGCAGTGCTAGTTCCGGGGGCAACTATGGCTACACCTTC	CSASSGGNYGYTF
TRBD1	few	TRBJ2-7	TRBV20-1	TGCAGTGCTACACCCAGGGACAGGAGAGGCTACGAGCAGTACTTC	CSATPRDRRGYEQYF
NA	NA	TRBJ2-5	TRBV5-1	TGCGCCAGCAGCTTGAGGACAGCGCTGGGGGCGACCCAGTACTTC	CASSLRTALGATQYF
NA	few	TRBJ2-1	TRBV6-5	TGTGCCAGCAGTTACATCGGCGGCCGATTCAACAATGAGCAGTTCTTC	CASSYIGGRFNNEQFF
TRBD2	NA	TRBJ2-5	TRBV5-1	TGCGCCAGCAACTTGGCCGTGGGACTAGTTATGGAGACCCAGTACTTC	CASNLAVGLVMETQYF
NA	many	TRBJ1-2	TRBV28	TGTGCCAGCAGTTTACCCCACGGGGGCGAATATGGCTACACCTTC	CASSLPHGGEYGYTF
NA	NA	TRBJ2-7	TRBV11-1	TGTGCCAGCAGCGCTCGGGGCAGGGGTGGTTCCGGGGTTTACGAGCAGTACTTC	CASSARGRGGSGVYEQYF
NA	many	TRBJ2-1	TRBV28	TGTGCCAGCAGTTTCTCCGGGACCCCGCTTGCTGAGCAGTTCTTC	CASSFSGTPLAEQFF
NA	many	TRBJ1-2	TRBV9	TGTGCCAGCAGCGTAGCGCCCCAGGAGGGTCGCTACACCTTC	CASSVAPQEGRYTF
TRBD2	many	TRBJ2-7	TRBV4-2	TGTGCCAGCAGCCAAGGGGGACTAGCTCGTGAGCAGTACTTC	CASSQGGLAREQYF
NA	many	TRBJ2-3	TRBV4-3	TGCGCCAGCAGCCAAGGTTCCATAACAGCAGATACGCAGTATTTT	CASSQGSITADTQYF
NA	few	TRBJ2-5	TRBV5-1	TGCGCCAGCAGCTTGGGCGGCTACTCGCGGCAAGAGACCCAGTACTTC	CASSLGGYSRQETQYF